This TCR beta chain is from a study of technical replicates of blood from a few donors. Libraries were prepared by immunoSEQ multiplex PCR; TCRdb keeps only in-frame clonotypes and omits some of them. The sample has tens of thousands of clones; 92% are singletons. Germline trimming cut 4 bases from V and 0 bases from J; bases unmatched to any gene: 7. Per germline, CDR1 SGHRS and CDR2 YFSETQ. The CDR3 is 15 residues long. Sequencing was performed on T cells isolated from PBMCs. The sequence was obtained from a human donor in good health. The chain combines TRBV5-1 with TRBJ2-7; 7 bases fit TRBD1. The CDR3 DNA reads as TGCGCCAGCAGCCACGGGACAGAGTTCTCCTACGAGCAGTACTTC. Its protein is CASSHGTEFSYEQYF.